This record concerns one TCR beta chain sequence. The read ends 3 residues before the CDR3 terminus; that terminus is restored from the germline J gene. This entry is derived from a study of T cell clonality in common variable immunodeficiency. The germline V gene encodes CDR1 LNHDA and CDR2 SQIVND (reference sequence). The J segment lost 2 bases and the V segment lost 6 bases, leaving 6 bases of the junction unmatched. The CDR3 has 15 residues. Generated by immunoSEQ multiplex PCR, the TCRdb table keeps only in-frame clones and is missing some. This sample has roughly 60,000 clones, each found more than once. Most patients and controls had Caucasian heritage.

The TCR originated in a person aged 18-70 years in good health. Sequencing used peripheral blood mononuclear cells. The chain employs TRBV19 and TRBJ2-5, with 10 bases matching TRBD2. The CDR3: CASRPGLAQQETQYF. CDR3 DNA, as far as it was read: TGTGCCAGTAGGCCGGGACTAGCGCAACAAGAGACC.